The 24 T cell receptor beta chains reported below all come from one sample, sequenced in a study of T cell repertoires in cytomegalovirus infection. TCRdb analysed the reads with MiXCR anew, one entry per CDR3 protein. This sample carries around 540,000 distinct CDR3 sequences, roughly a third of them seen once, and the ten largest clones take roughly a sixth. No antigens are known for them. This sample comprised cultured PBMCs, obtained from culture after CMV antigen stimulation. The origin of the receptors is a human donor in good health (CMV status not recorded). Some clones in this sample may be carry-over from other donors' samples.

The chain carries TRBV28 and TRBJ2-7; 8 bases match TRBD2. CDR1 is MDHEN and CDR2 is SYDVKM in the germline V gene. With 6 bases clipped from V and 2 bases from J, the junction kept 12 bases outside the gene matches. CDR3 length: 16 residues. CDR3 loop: CASRKGSSGTTYEQYF. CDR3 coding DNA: TGTGCCAGCAGGAAGGGAAGTAGCGGGACAACCTACGAGCAGTACTTC.

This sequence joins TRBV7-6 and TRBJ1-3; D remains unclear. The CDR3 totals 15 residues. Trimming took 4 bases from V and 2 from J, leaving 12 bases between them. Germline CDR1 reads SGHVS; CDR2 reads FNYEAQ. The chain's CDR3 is CASSSAGLTGNTIYF. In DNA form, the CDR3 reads TGTGCCAGCAGCTCCGCGGGTCTTACTGGAAACACCATATATTTT.

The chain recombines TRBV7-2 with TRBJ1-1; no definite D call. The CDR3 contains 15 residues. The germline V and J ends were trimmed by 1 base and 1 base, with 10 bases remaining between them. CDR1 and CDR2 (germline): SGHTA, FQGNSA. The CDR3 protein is CASSLGRIPNTEAFF. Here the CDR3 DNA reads TGTGCCAGCAGCTTAGGTAGGATACCGAACACTGAAGCTTTCTTT.

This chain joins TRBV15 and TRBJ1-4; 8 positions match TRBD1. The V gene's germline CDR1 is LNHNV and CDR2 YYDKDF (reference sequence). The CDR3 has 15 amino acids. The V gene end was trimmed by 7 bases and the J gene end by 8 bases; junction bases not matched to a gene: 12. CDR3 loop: CATKPDRGGGEKLFF. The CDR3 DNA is TGTGCCACCAAACCTGACAGGGGAGGTGGCGAAAAACTGTTTTTT. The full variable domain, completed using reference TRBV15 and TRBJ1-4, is DAMVIQNPRYQVTQFGKPVTLSCSQTLNHNVMYWYQQKSSQAPKLLFHYYDKDFNNEADTPDNFQSRRPNTSFCFLDIRSPGLGDTAMYLCATKPDRGGGEKLFFGSGTQLSVL.

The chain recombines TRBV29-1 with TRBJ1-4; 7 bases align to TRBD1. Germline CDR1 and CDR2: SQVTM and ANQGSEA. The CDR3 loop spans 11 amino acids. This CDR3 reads CGGTAREKLFF. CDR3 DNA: TGCGGGGGGACAGCCAGGGAAAAACTGTTTTTT. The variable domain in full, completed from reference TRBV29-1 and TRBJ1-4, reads SAVISQKPSRDICQRGTSLTIQCQVDSQVTMMFWYRQQPGQSLTLIATANQGSEATYESGFVIDKFPISRPNLTFSTLTVSNMSPEDSSIYLCGGTAREKLFFGSGTQLSVL.

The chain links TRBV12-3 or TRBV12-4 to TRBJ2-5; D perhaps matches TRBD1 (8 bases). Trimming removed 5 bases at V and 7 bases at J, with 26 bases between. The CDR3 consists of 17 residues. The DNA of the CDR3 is TGTGCCAGCAGTCCTGGTAACAGGGGGGGGAGTCATCGGACCCAGTACTTC. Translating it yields CASSPGNRGGSHRTQYF.

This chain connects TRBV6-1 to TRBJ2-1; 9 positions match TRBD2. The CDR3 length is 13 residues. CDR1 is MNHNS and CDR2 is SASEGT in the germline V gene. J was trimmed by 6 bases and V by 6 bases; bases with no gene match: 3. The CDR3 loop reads CASRWREGNEQFF. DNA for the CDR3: TGTGCCAGCAGATGGCGGGAGGGCAATGAGCAGTTCTTC.

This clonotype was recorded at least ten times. The CDR3 here is CASSLGTTWMNTEAFF. CDR3 nucleotide sequence: TGTGCCAGCAGCTTAGGTACGACCTGGATGAACACTGAAGCTTTCTTT. V is TRBV7-9 and J is TRBJ1-1; D is uncertain. Germline V gives CDR1 SEHNR, CDR2 FQNEAQ (reference sequence). Trimming stripped 1 base from V and 0 bases from J, with 12 bases between. This CDR3 is built from 16 residues.

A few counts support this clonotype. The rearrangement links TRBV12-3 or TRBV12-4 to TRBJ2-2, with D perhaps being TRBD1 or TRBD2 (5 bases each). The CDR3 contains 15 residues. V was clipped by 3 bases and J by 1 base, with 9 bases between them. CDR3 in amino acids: CASSFAGRNTGELFF. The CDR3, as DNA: TGTGCCAGCAGTTTCGCAGGGAGGAACACCGGGGAGCTGTTTTTT.

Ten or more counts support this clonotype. The CDR3: CASSLSGREETQYF. CDR3 in DNA: TGTGCCAGCAGTCTCTCGGGAAGGGAAGAGACCCAGTACTTC. The J gene is TRBJ2-5, the V gene TRBV12-3 or TRBV12-4, with a possible D match to TRBD2 (5 bases). V gave up 5 bases and J gave up 3 bases, with 13 bases separating them. The CDR3 loop spans 14 amino acids.

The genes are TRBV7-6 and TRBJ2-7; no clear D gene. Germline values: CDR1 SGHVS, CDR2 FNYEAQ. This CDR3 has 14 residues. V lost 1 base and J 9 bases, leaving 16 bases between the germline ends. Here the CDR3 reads CASSLGDGSTRQYV. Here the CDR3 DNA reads TGTGCCAGCAGCTTAGGCGACGGGTCTACGAGGCAGTACGTC.

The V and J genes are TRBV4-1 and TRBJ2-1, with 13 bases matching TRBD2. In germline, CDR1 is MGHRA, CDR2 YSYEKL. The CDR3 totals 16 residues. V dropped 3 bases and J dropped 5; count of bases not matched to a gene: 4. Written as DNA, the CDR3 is TGCGCCAGCAGCCAGAGGGGACTAGCGGGGAACAATGAGCAGTTCTTC. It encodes CASSQRGLAGNNEQFF.

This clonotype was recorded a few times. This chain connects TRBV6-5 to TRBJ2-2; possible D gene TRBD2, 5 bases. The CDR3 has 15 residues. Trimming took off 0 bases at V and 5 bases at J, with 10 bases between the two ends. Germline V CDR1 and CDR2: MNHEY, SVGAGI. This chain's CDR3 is CASSYSRGKTGELFF. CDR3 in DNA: TGTGCCAGCAGTTACTCGAGAGGGAAGACCGGGGAGCTGTTTTTT.

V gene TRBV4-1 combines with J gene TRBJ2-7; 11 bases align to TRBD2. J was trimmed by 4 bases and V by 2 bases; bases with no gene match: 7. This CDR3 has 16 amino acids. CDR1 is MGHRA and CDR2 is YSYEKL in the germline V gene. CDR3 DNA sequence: TGCGCCAGCAGCCAACCAACTAGCGGGAGTAGGTACGAGCAGTACTTC. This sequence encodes CASSQPTSGSRYEQYF.

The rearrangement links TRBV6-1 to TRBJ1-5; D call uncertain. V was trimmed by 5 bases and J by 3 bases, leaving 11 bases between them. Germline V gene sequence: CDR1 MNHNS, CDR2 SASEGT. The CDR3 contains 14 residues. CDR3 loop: CASSYRAANQPQHF. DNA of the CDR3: TGTGCCAGCAGTTATAGGGCGGCCAATCAGCCCCAGCATTTT.

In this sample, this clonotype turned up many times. CDR3 coding DNA: TGTGCCAGCAGCTCAGGACAGGGACGGGAAAAACTGTTTTTT. It encodes CASSSGQGREKLFF. This chain uses TRBV7-2 with TRBJ1-4, with 8 bases fitting TRBD1. Per the germline V gene, CDR1 is SGHTA and CDR2 is FQGNSA. The CDR3 is 14 residues long. Trimming cost V 4 bases and J 8 bases; bases outside gene matches: 6. Full variable domain (rest looked up from reference TRBV7-2 and TRBJ1-4): GAGVSQSPSNKVTEKGKDVELRCDPISGHTALYWYRQSLGQGLEFLIYFQGNSAPDKSGLPSDRFSAERTGGSVSTLTIQRTQQEDSAVYLCASSSGQGREKLFFGSGTQLSVL.

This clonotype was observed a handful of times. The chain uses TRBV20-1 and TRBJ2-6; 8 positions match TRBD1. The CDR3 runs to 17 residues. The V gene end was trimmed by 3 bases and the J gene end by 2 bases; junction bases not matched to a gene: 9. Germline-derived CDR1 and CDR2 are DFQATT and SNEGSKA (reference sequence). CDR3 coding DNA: TGCAGTGCTAGTGGGCTCAGGGGGCACACTGGGGCCAACGTCCTGACTTTC. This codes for CSASGLRGHTGANVLTF.

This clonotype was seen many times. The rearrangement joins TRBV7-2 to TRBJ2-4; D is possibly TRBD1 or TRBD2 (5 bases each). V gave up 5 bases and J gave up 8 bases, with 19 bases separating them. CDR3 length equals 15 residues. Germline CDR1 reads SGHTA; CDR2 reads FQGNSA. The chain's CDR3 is CASSAPRDAPYIQYF. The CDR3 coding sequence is TGTGCCAGCAGCGCCCCCCGGGACGCCCCTTACATTCAGTACTTC. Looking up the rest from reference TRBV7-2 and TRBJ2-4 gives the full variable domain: GAGVSQSPSNKVTEKGKDVELRCDPISGHTALYWYRQSLGQGLEFLIYFQGNSAPDKSGLPSDRFSAERTGGSVSTLTIQRTQQEDSAVYLCASSAPRDAPYIQYFGAGTRLSVL.

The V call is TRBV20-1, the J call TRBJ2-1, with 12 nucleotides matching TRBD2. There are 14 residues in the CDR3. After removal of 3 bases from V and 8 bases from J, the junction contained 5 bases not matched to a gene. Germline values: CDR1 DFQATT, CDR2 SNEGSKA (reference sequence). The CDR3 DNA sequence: TGCAGTGCTAGCCGACTAGCGGGAGTGGATGAGCAGTTCTTC. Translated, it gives CSASRLAGVDEQFF.

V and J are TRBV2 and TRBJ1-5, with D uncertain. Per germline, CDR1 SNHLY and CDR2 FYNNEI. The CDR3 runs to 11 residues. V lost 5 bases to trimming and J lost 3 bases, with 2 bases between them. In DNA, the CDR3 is TGTGCCAGCAGTTACAATCAGCCCCAGCATTTT. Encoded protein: CASSYNQPQHF. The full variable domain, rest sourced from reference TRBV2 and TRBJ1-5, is EPEVTQTPSHQVTQMGQEVILRCVPISNHLYFYWYRQILGQKVEFLVSFYNNEISEKSEIFDDQFSVERPDGSNFTLKIRSTKLEDSAMYFCASSYNQPQHFGDGTRLSIL.

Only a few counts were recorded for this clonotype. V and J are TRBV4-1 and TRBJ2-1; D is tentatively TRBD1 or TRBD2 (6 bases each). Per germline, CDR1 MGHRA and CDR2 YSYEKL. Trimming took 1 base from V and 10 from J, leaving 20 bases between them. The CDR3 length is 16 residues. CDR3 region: CASSQGGGRGQREQFF. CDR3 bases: TGCGCCAGCAGCCAAGGAGGAGGGAGAGGACAGCGAGAGCAGTTCTTC.

The CDR3 DNA is TGTGCCAGTACTGGATCGGGCGGAGCATTCTACAATGAGCAGTTCTTC. This codes for CASTGSGGAFYNEQFF. The chain employs TRBV12-3 or TRBV12-4 and TRBJ2-1; no firm D call. This CDR3 contains 16 residues. Trimming shortened V by 9 bases and J by 3 bases, and 21 bases separated the two germline ends.

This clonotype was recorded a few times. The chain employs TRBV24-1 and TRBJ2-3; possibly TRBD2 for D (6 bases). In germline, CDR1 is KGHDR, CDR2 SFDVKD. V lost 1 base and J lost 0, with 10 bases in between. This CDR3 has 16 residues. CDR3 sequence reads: CATSDFRGGSTDTQYF. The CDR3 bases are TGTGCCACCAGTGATTTTCGTGGAGGGAGCACAGATACGCAGTATTTT.

The CDR3, as DNA: TGTGCCAGCAGTTTATTGCAGGGTGGCGATACGCAGTATTTT. Translating gives CASSLLQGGDTQYF. The rearrangement links TRBV12-3 or TRBV12-4 to TRBJ2-3, with D possibly matching TRBD1 (5 bases). Trimming stripped 2 bases from V and 6 bases from J, with 12 bases between. The CDR3 loop spans 14 amino acids.